This T cell receptor (beta chain) was recorded in a study of blood T cell repertoires in COVID-19 (TCRdb year 2020). The study in broad terms: Samples from collaborators originated in the United States, Italy and Spain and spanned both the acute and convalescent phases of COVID-19. The prospective study material was composed of cDNA or gDNA derived from T cells, B-cell-depleted T cells, or PBMCs. Subjects who had been exposed to COVID-19, were actively infected with it, or had recovered from it provided the deeply sampled blood TCRbeta repertoires that made up the dataset. A freely available public database, intended as a resource for researchers studying the immune response to SARS-CoV-2, is where the repertoires were released. The samples were drawn from the first 160 participants of the ongoing ImmuneRACE study and from 950 to 1,500 subjects provided by 6 global collaborators. Nearly every sample came with metadata listing a de-identified subject ID, COVID-19 status, age in years and sex. HLA class I and class II types, where available, came from metadata supplied by the sample provider rather than from assay-based typing. Results the study describes overall, beyond this receptor: The quantity of clinical and demographic metadata differed by source and by participant and was supplied without curation.

The collaborating institutions used their own protocols to collect whole blood in K2EDTA tubes. For TCRbeta analysis, collaborators shipped samples in one of three forms: frozen whole blood, isolated PBMCs, or DNA extracted from either of those sample types. Details on this clone: Its antigen target is currently unknown. The input lacks base qualities; no much larger clone sits a single base away.

TCRbeta CDR3 regions were amplified from genomic DNA by means of the immunoSEQ Assay, a bias-controlled multiplex PCR. The authors' analysis ran thus. Nucleated cell counts per sample were estimated from amplification of reference gene primers within the assay. To quantify the absolute abundance of each unique TCRbeta CDR3 rearrangement, sequence reads were collapsed and filtered. For each sample, productive Simpson clonality was calculated as the square root of Simpson's diversity index over productive rearrangements. What TCRdb holds here is the immuneACCESS table cut down to in-frame rearrangements. Part of the clones is not present; checked against another copy, under half of the missing clones reflect an unresolved V gene, and the others are unexplained. V and J calls plus clone size are reproduced from that table; the DNA served to infer D and trimming. Across this sample there are 100,000 to 110,000 clones, with around nine tenths seen only once. The ten largest clones represent approximately 5.3% of the sample.

Material: peripheral blood. The receptor was isolated from a human donor in a cohort sampled during active COVID-19.

DNA sequence: TGCAGCGCTCGGACAACGGGAAAACTGTTTTTT. The encoded protein is CSARTTGKLFF. Here the chain combines TRBV29-1 and TRBJ1-4, with a weak D call of TRBD1 (5 bases match). The germline ends are 13 bases apart after V is trimmed by 7 bases and J by 10 bases. Taken from cysteine to phenylalanine, the CDR3 has 11 residues. The retained sequence is limited to the CDR3, 33 bases, with the frame set at the first base. CDR1 and CDR2, per the germline V gene, are SQVTM and ANQGSEA.